Shown below are 17 T cell receptor beta chains from a single sample sequenced in a study of T-cell reconstitution after alpha-beta-depleted transplantation in children. Construction of the TCRbeta library involved unique molecular identifiers. Via MiXCR, TCRdb re-called the PCR reads, giving one row per CDR3 protein. This table has hundreds of thousands of distinct CDR3 sequences, about 24% appearing once. The input for sequencing was PBMCs, mostly from graft donor cells, taken 360 days after TCRalphabeta/CD19-depleted stem cell transplant. The receptor source for this set is a female patient aged 2-9 years who had a stem cell transplant for congenital amegakaryocytic thrombocytopenia, so the T cells may come from the graft donor.

This clonotype was detected only a few times. The chain couples TRBV6-1 to TRBJ2-7; 7 bases are shared with TRBD2. After removal of 7 bases from V and 2 bases from J, the junction contained 11 bases not matched to a gene. CDR3 length: 15 residues. CDR1 and CDR2 from the germline V gene are MNHNS and SASEGT. In DNA form, the CDR3 reads TGTGCCAGCACTCCCGAGCCTAGCGGTCCCTACGAGCAGTACTTC. This translates into CASTPEPSGPYEQYF.

V usage is TRBV6-1 and J usage is TRBJ1-6; D unclear. The V end lost 2 bases, the J end lost 13 bases, and 12 bases lay between the germline ends. Germline CDR1 reads MNHNS; CDR2 reads SASEGT. The length of the CDR3 is 13 residues. In DNA, the CDR3 is TGTGCCAGCAGTGAAAACCCCCAAGCGCCCCTCCACTTT. Its translation: CASSENPQAPLHF.

This clonotype was seen only a few times. The chain employs TRBV6-5 and TRBJ2-1; possibly TRBD1 for D (5 bases). The CDR3 has 18 amino acids. V was clipped by 0 bases and J by 5 bases, with 20 bases between them. CDR1 is MNHEY and CDR2 is SVGAGI in the germline V gene. CDR3 sequence: CASSYSSSGAYQNNEQFF. CDR3 DNA: TGTGCCAGCAGTTACTCGAGTAGTGGGGCCTACCAAAACAATGAGCAGTTCTTC.

This clonotype was detected a few times. CDR3 sequence (DNA): TGTGCCAGCAGCCCCGGGACTACGAGCTCCTACAATGAGCAGTTCTTC. It encodes CASSPGTTSSYNEQFF. The rearrangement links TRBV7-9 to TRBJ2-1, with 7 positions matching TRBD2. The CDR3 loop spans 16 amino acids. V trimming: 5 bases; J trimming: 0 bases; junction bases outside the gene matches: 7. The V gene's germline CDR1 is SEHNR and CDR2 FQNEAQ (reference sequence).

The CDR3 DNA reads TGTGCCACCAGACAGGGGGGTGGGTATGGCTACACCTTC. This codes for CATRQGGGYGYTF. The chain employs TRBV28 and TRBJ1-2; 9 bases agree with TRBD1. J was trimmed by 5 bases and V by 10 bases; bases with no gene match: 8. Germline-derived CDR1 and CDR2 are MDHEN and SYDVKM. The CDR3 is 13 amino acids.

This clonotype has a handful of counts. The chain recombines TRBV28 with TRBJ2-5, with TRBD1 matching over 7 bases. CDR1 is MDHEN and CDR2 is SYDVKM in the germline V gene. With V trimmed by 6 bases and J by 5 bases, 9 bases remained unmatched. The CDR3 is 14 residues long. This chain's CDR3 is CASSLRDSVETQYF. The CDR3 nucleotides read TGTGCCAGCAGCCTCCGGGACAGCGTGGAGACCCAGTACTTC. Full variable domain (missing parts from reference TRBV28 and TRBJ2-5): DVKVTQSSRYLVKRTGEKVFLECVQDMDHENMFWYRQDPGLGLRLIYFSYDVKMKEKGDIPEGYSVSREKKERFSLILESASTNQTSMYLCASSLRDSVETQYFGPGTRLLVL.

This clonotype was detected only a few times. The chain employs TRBV10-3 and TRBJ1-2, with unresolved D. Germline V gives CDR1 ENHRY, CDR2 SYGVKD. The CDR3 is made up of 15 amino acids. The germline V and J ends were trimmed by 2 bases and 4 bases, with 14 bases remaining between them. The CDR3 region is CAISEGEEIRYGYTF. DNA for the CDR3: TGTGCCATCAGTGAGGGAGAGGAGATACGCTATGGCTACACCTTC.

The J gene is TRBJ2-7, the V gene TRBV20-1; D might be TRBD2 (6 bases). Trimming stripped 1 base from V and 5 bases from J, with 15 bases between. Germline V lookup: CDR1 DFQATT, CDR2 SNEGSKA (reference sequence). The CDR3 spans 14 residues. The CDR3 reads CSARAGVVFDEQYF. The CDR3 DNA follows: TGCAGTGCTAGAGCGGGGGTGGTCTTTGACGAGCAGTACTTC.

V usage is TRBV5-1 and J usage is TRBJ2-2; D remains ambiguous. V lost 6 bases to trimming and J lost 7 bases, with 13 bases between them. The V gene's germline CDR1 is SGHRS and CDR2 YFSETQ. This CDR3 region has 13 residues. The CDR3 reads CASIADEGGELFF. DNA for the CDR3: TGCGCCAGCATCGCGGACGAAGGCGGGGAGCTGTTTTTT.

The chain carries TRBV12-3 or TRBV12-4 and TRBJ2-5; D remains ambiguous. This CDR3 is 11 amino acids long. V was pared by 5 bases and J by 3 bases, with 4 bases between. The CDR3 loop is CASSGKETQYF. In DNA form, the CDR3 reads TGTGCCAGCAGTGGGAAAGAGACCCAGTACTTC.

The table lists this clonotype with many counts. The rearrangement uses TRBV2 and TRBJ2-1, with TRBD2 matching 10 bases. This CDR3 contains 14 residues. Germline values: CDR1 SNHLY, CDR2 FYNNEI. With V trimmed by 6 bases and J by 6 bases, 5 bases remained unmatched. The CDR3 region has the DNA TGTGCCAGCAGGCCGGGACTAGCGCCCAATGAGCAGTTCTTC. As protein: CASRPGLAPNEQFF.

V and J are TRBV4-3 and TRBJ2-3; D is unresolved. Germline CDR1 is LGHNA and CDR2 is YSLEER. Deletions cut 3 bases from V and 1 base from J, with 5 bases between. The CDR3 is 13 residues long. Here the CDR3 reads CASSQERTDTQYF. The CDR3, as DNA: TGCGCCAGCAGCCAGGAACGCACAGATACGCAGTATTTT.

This clonotype was recorded a few times. V is TRBV7-9 and J is TRBJ2-5; 10 bases line up with TRBD1. Germline V gene sequence: CDR1 SEHNR, CDR2 FQNEAQ (reference sequence). Unmatched junction bases numbered 9, after V lost 7 bases and J lost 4 bases. The CDR3 sequence is 15 residues long. Written as DNA, the CDR3 is TGTGCCAGCAAACCGACCGGGACAGGGGTAGAGACCCAGTACTTC. This encodes CASKPTGTGVETQYF.

This chain links TRBV5-5 with TRBJ2-1; 7 nucleotides align to TRBD1. Germline values: CDR1 SGHKS, CDR2 YYEKEE (reference sequence). V shed 4 bases, J shed 2 bases, and the junction held 12 bases outside the gene matches. The CDR3 contains 17 residues. CDR3 bases: TGTGCCAGCAGCCCGCGAGGGGGCCCTGGCCCCTACAATGAGCAGTTCTTC. Translating it yields CASSPRGGPGPYNEQFF. Filled out from reference TRBV5-5 and TRBJ2-1, the complete variable domain reads DAGVTQSPTHLIKTRGQQVTLRCSPISGHKSVSWYQQVLGQGPQFIFQYYEKEERGRGNFPDRFSARQFPNYSSELNVNALLLGDSALYLCASSPRGGPGPYNEQFFGPGTRLTVL.

This clonotype was seen a handful of times. The V gene is TRBV12-3 or TRBV12-4, the J gene TRBJ2-5; 9 bases are a match to TRBD1. CDR3 length: 13 residues. V was pared by 8 bases and J by 4 bases, with 5 bases of the junction left unmatched. CDR3 sequence: CASETTGGETQYF. In nucleotides, the CDR3 is TGTGCCAGCGAAACGACAGGGGGAGAGACCCAGTACTTC.

The chain carries TRBV20-1 and TRBJ2-1; D is possibly TRBD2 (6 bases). Trimming removed 6 bases at V and 8 bases at J, with 20 bases between. Per germline, CDR1 DFQATT and CDR2 SNEGSKA (reference sequence). This CDR3 region has 14 residues. CDR3 coding DNA: TGCAGTGCGACAAAGCGGGCTTTGCGGTATGAGCAGTTCTTC. Its translation: CSATKRALRYEQFF.

Many counts were recorded for this clonotype. The V gene is TRBV28, the J gene TRBJ2-7; D may match TRBD1 or TRBD2 (6 bases each). V was cut by 6 bases and J by 0 bases, with 15 bases left in between. Per germline, CDR1 MDHEN and CDR2 SYDVKM. The CDR3 runs to 15 residues. Written as DNA, the CDR3 is TGTGCCAGCAGCATGGCCGGGGGCAGCTCCTACGAGCAGTACTTC. Its translation: CASSMAGGSSYEQYF.